The next 21 T cell receptor beta chains were all read from a single sample in a study of blood T cell repertoires in COVID-19. The method was immunoSEQ multiplex PCR; TCRdb's version includes in-frame clones alone and lacks a portion of them. The top ten hold 11% of the sample, which has around 130,000 clones, 70% to 80% seen once. Material: peripheral blood. These receptors all stem from a human donor in a cohort sampled during active COVID-19.

This clone was observed once. The V and J genes are TRBV27 and TRBJ1-6; 8 bases align to TRBD1. Trimming took 5 bases from V and 3 from J; bases not matched to a gene: 3. Germline CDR1 MNHEY, CDR2 SMNVEV (reference sequence). The CDR3 loop spans 15 amino acids. The CDR3 DNA reads as TGTGCCAGCAGTGCTGACAGGGGCTATAATTCACCCCTCCACTTT. Translating it yields CASSADRGYNSPLHF.

The chain recombines TRBV5-6 with TRBJ1-1, with no clear D. Trimming took 0 bases from V and 1 from J, leaving 7 bases between them. CDR3 length equals 14 residues. Germline V lookup: CDR1 SGHDT, CDR2 YYEEEE. The CDR3 nucleotides are TGTGCCAGCAGCTTGGGGCCCTCGAACACTGAAGCTTTCTTT. This codes for CASSLGPSNTEAFF.

The chain links TRBV19 to TRBJ2-4; D is unresolved. The CDR3 loop spans 16 amino acids. Germline CDR1 and CDR2: LNHDA and SQIVND (reference sequence). V lost 1 base and J 0 bases, leaving 10 bases between the germline ends. The CDR3 loop reads CASSIGRKLAKNIQYF. As DNA, the CDR3 is TGTGCCAGTAGTATAGGGCGGAAACTAGCCAAAAACATTCAGTACTTC.

The chain recombines TRBV14 with TRBJ2-2; D is perhaps TRBD1 (5 bases). Germline CDR1 is SGHDN and CDR2 is FVKESK. Trimming removed 1 base at V and 2 bases at J, with 20 bases between. The CDR3 sequence is 19 residues long. CDR3: CASSQAPSYRKINTGELFF. CDR3 nucleotide sequence: TGTGCCAGCAGCCAAGCGCCTTCTTACAGGAAAATTAACACCGGGGAGCTGTTTTTT.

The chain links TRBV27 to TRBJ1-5, with a weak D call TRBD1 (6 bases). CDR3 length: 17 residues. V was trimmed by 6 bases and J by 4 bases, leaving 22 bases between them. CDR1 and CDR2 from the germline V gene are MNHEY and SMNVEV (reference sequence). The CDR3 spells CASRPQGGRVGNQPQHF. Written as DNA, the CDR3 is TGTGCCAGCAGGCCGCAAGGGGGTCGGGTAGGAAATCAGCCCCAGCATTTT.

This chain uses TRBV6-5 with TRBJ1-5; D perhaps matches TRBD1 (5 bases). Looked up from germline, CDR1 is MNHEY and CDR2 is SVGAGI. The CDR3 runs 14 residues. The V and J ends lost 5 bases and 2 bases respectively, with 10 bases between them. The CDR3 DNA follows: TGTGCCAGCAGTACACGGGGGGGCAATCAGCCCCAGCATTTT. This gives the protein CASSTRGGNQPQHF.

The J gene is TRBJ1-1, the V gene TRBV7-3, with D unresolved. V was clipped by 0 bases and J by 5 bases, with 7 bases between them. This CDR3 comprises 13 residues. Germline CDR1 and CDR2: SGHTA and FQGTGA. The CDR3, as DNA: TGTGCCAGCAGCTTAACTCGTGAGACTGAAGCTTTCTTT. It is translated as CASSLTRETEAFF.

The chain couples TRBV7-3 to TRBJ1-6; D not resolved. The CDR3 is made up of 13 amino acids. Deletions cut 0 bases from V and 10 bases from J, with 7 bases between. Germline CDR1 and CDR2: SGHTA and FQGTGA. The DNA of the CDR3 is TGTGCCAGCAGCTTAACGAGGGAGTCACCCCTCCACTTT. Its translation is CASSLTRESPLHF.

This clone was seen a single time. V is TRBV3-1 (or the pseudogene TRBV3-2) and J is TRBJ2-5; 14 positions agree with TRBD2. This CDR3 has 16 residues. Germline CDR1 LGHDT, CDR2 YNNKEL (reference sequence). Germline trimming cut 4 bases from V and 4 bases from J; bases unmatched to any gene: 5. This CDR3 is CASSPTSGGAGETQYF. CDR3 bases: TGTGCCAGCAGCCCGACTAGCGGGGGGGCCGGAGAGACCCAGTACTTC.

The CDR3 spells CASSQDHWGADNGYTF. CDR3 DNA sequence: TGTGCCAGCAGCCAAGATCATTGGGGAGCCGATAACGGCTACACCTTC. The chain combines TRBV3-1 (or the pseudogene TRBV3-2) with TRBJ1-2; D not resolved. This CDR3 has 16 amino acids. The V gene's germline CDR1 is LGHDT and CDR2 YNNKEL (reference sequence). Trimming took 0 bases from V and 8 from J, leaving 19 bases between them.

The V and J genes are TRBV4-2 and TRBJ2-3; perhaps TRBD2 as D (6 bases). V lost 4 bases to trimming and J lost 0 bases, with 8 bases between them. The CDR3 sequence is 14 residues long. Germline loops: CDR1 LGHNA, CDR2 YNFKEQ. The CDR3, as DNA: TGTGCCAGCAGCCGCGGGACGAGCACAGATACGCAGTATTTT. Its translation is CASSRGTSTDTQYF.

This chain joins TRBV30 and TRBJ1-6, with D tentatively TRBD1 (6 bases). Germline values: CDR1 GTSNPN, CDR2 SVGIG (reference sequence). This CDR3 is built from 13 residues. Trimming cost V 4 bases and J 7 bases, with 11 bases left between them. CDR3 sequence (DNA): TGTGCCTGGACAGGGGCTGACAATTCACCCCTCCACTTT. Translation: CAWTGADNSPLHF.

The V and J genes are TRBV5-4 and TRBJ2-5, with a possible D match to TRBD2 (7 bases). This CDR3 has 15 amino acids. Germline V gives CDR1 SGHNT, CDR2 YYREEE (reference sequence). With 4 bases removed from V and 5 bases from J, the gap between germline ends came to 18 bases. The CDR3 DNA follows: TGTGCCAGCAGCATCGACCCCGGGGGGCGTGAGACCCAGTACTTC. The encoded protein is CASSIDPGGRETQYF. Combining the CDR3 with reference TRBV5-4 and TRBJ2-5 gives the whole variable domain ETGVTQSPTHLIKTRGQQVTLRCSSQSGHNTVSWYQQALGQGPQFIFQYYREEENGRGNFPPRFSGLQFPNYSSELNVNALELDDSALYLCASSIDPGGRETQYFGPGTRLLVL.

The chain links TRBV27 to TRBJ1-5, with D unclear. V was shortened by 4 bases and J by 6 bases, with 13 bases between the two germline ends. The CDR3 is 14 residues long. Looked up from germline, CDR1 is MNHEY and CDR2 is SMNVEV (reference sequence). The CDR3 spells CASSSPPEVQPQHF. CDR3 nucleotides: TGTGCCAGCAGTTCCCCCCCGGAGGTTCAGCCCCAGCATTTT.

The chain uses TRBV12-3 or TRBV12-4 and TRBJ1-1; unclear D gene. V was clipped by 5 bases and J by 4 bases, with 8 bases between them. The CDR3 has 12 residues. The CDR3 sequence: CASSPPGTEAFF. CDR3 coding DNA: TGTGCCAGCAGTCCCCCGGGCACTGAAGCTTTCTTT.

This clone was recorded only once. V usage is TRBV6-5 and J usage is TRBJ2-1, with D possibly matching TRBD2 (7 bases). The V end was cut by 6 bases, the J end by 2 bases, with 14 bases between. Germline V gene lookup returns CDR1 MNHEY and CDR2 SVGAGI. The CDR3 is 15 residues long. The CDR3 loop is CASSLGGPAYNEQFF. In DNA, the CDR3 is TGTGCCAGCAGCCTGGGGGGGCCTGCCTACAATGAGCAGTTCTTC.

DNA of the CDR3: TGTGCCAGCGGCCCACAGGGAACTGGAAACACCATATATTTT. As protein: CASGPQGTGNTIYF. This rearrangement joins TRBV2 to TRBJ1-3; D may be TRBD1 (6 bases). The germline V gene has CDR1 SNHLY and CDR2 FYNNEI. There are 14 residues in the CDR3. Trimming cost V 8 bases and J 2 bases, with 13 bases left between them. Full variable domain (rest looked up from reference TRBV2 and TRBJ1-3): EPEVTQTPSHQVTQMGQEVILRCVPISNHLYFYWYRQILGQKVEFLVSFYNNEISEKSEIFDDQFSVERPDGSNFTLKIRSTKLEDSAMYFCASGPQGTGNTIYFGEGSWLTVV.

The chain recombines TRBV5-1 with TRBJ2-7, with 12 bases matching TRBD2. The CDR3 has 15 residues. CDR1 is SGHRS, CDR2 YFSETQ, per germline. J lost 4 bases, V lost 4 bases, and 6 bases had no gene match. The chain's CDR3 is CASSQRLAGAYEQYF. CDR3 nucleotide sequence: TGCGCCAGCAGCCAAAGACTAGCGGGGGCATACGAGCAGTACTTC.

The chain recombines TRBV6-5 with TRBJ1-4; D gene uncertain. The ends were cut back, 6 bases at V and 0 bases at J, with 11 bases in the middle. Germline V gene sequence: CDR1 MNHEY, CDR2 SVGAGI. This CDR3 contains 15 residues. The CDR3 here is CASRATAATNEKLFF. In DNA, the CDR3 is TGTGCCAGCAGGGCAACAGCCGCAACTAATGAAAAACTGTTTTTT.

A few counts support this clone. CDR3 nucleotides: TGTGCCAGTAACCCGGATTCTAGTTATAATTCACCCCTCCACTTT. Amino acids: CASNPDSSYNSPLHF. The chain joins TRBV19 to TRBJ1-6; no clear D gene. This CDR3 comprises 15 residues. Germline CDR1 reads LNHDA; CDR2 reads SQIVND (reference sequence). V was shortened by 7 bases and J by 4 bases, with 14 bases between the two germline ends.

The chain recombines TRBV3-1 (or the pseudogene TRBV3-2) with TRBJ2-3; D possibly corresponds to TRBD2 (6 bases). CDR3 length equals 15 residues. With 2 bases removed from V and 3 bases from J, the gap between germline ends came to 12 bases. Germline assignment: CDR1 LGHDT and CDR2 YNNKEL (reference sequence). The CDR3 here is CASSQTGVSTDTQYF. Written as DNA, the CDR3 is TGTGCCAGCAGCCAAACGGGGGTATCAACAGATACGCAGTATTTT.